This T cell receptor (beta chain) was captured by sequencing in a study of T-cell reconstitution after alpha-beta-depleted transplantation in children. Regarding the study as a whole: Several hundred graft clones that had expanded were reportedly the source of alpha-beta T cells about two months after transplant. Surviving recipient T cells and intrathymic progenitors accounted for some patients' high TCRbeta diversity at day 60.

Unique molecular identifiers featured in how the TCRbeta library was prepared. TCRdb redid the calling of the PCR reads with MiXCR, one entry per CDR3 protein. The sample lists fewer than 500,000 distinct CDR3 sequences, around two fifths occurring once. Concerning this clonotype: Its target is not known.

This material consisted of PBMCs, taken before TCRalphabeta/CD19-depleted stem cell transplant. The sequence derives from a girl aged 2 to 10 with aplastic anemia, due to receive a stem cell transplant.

In nucleotides, the CDR3 is TGCAGTGCTAGTATGGGCGGGGCGGCCAGAGAGACCCAGTACTTC. Protein sequence: CSASMGGAARETQYF. The chain links TRBV20-1 to TRBJ2-5; possibly TRBD2 for D (6 bases). Trimming pared 3 bases from V and 4 bases from J, leaving 18 bases between. Germline values: CDR1 DFQATT, CDR2 SNEGSKA (reference sequence). This CDR3 spans 15 amino acids.